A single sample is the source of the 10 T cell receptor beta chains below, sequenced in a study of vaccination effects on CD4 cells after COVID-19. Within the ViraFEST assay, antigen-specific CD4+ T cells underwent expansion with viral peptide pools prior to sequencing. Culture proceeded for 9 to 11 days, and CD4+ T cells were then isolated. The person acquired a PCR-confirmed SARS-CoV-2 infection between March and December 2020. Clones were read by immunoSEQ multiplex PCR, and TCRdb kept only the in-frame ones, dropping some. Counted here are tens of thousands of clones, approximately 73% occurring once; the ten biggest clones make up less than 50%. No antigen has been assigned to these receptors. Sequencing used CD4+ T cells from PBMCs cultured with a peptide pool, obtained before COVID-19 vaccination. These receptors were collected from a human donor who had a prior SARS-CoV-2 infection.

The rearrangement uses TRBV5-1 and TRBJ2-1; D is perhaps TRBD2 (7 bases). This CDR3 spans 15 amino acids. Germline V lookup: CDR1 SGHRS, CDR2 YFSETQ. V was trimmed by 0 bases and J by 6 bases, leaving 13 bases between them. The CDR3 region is CASSLGSGGPNEQFF. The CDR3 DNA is TGCGCCAGCAGCTTGGGTTCCGGGGGGCCCAATGAGCAGTTCTTC.

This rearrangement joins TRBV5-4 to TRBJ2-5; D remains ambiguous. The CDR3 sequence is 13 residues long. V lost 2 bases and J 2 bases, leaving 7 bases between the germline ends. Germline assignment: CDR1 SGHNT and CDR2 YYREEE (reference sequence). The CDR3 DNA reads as TGTGCCAGCAGCTTAGAACAACAAGAGACCCAGTACTTC. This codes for CASSLEQQETQYF. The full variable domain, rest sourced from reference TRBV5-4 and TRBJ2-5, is ETGVTQSPTHLIKTRGQQVTLRCSSQSGHNTVSWYQQALGQGPQFIFQYYREEENGRGNFPPRFSGLQFPNYSSELNVNALELDDSALYLCASSLEQQETQYFGPGTRLLVL.

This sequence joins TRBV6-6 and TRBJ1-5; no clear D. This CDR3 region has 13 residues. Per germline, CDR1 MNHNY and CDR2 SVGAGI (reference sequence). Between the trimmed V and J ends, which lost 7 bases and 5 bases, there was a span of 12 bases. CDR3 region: CASNTGNHQPQHF. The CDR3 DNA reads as TGTGCCAGCAATACCGGAAATCATCAGCCCCAGCATTTT.

As DNA, the CDR3 is TGTGCCAGCTCCGTCTCTTTCATGGTCCAGTACTTC. Amino acids: CASSVSFMVQYF. The chain combines TRBV7-2 with TRBJ2-7; D remains ambiguous. The germline V and J ends were trimmed by 8 bases and 10 bases, with 18 bases remaining between them. The CDR3 sequence is 12 residues long. Germline CDR1 is SGHTA and CDR2 is FQGNSA. The variable domain in full, with the rest retrieved from reference TRBV7-2 and TRBJ2-7, is GAGVSQSPSNKVTEKGKDVELRCDPISGHTALYWYRQSLGQGLEFLIYFQGNSAPDKSGLPSDRFSAERTGGSVSTLTIQRTQQEDSAVYLCASSVSFMVQYFGPGTRLTVT.

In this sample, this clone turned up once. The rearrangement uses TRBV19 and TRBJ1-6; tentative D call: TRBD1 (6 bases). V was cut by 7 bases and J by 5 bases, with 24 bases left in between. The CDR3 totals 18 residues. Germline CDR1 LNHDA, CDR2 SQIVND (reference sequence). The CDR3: CASKLRPGQPADNSPLHF. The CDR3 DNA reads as TGTGCCAGTAAACTCAGACCCGGACAGCCCGCCGATAATTCACCCCTCCACTTT.

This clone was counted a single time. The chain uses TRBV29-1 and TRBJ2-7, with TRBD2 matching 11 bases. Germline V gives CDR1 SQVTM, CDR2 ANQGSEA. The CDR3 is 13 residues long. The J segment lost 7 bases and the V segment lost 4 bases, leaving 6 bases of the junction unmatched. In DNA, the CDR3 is TGCAGCGTTGTAATTAGCGGGAGGGGAGAGCAGTACTTC. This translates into CSVVISGRGEQYF.

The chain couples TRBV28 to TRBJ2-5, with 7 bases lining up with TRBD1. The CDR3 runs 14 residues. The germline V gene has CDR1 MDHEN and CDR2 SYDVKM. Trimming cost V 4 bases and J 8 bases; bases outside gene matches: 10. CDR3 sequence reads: CASSSPGTVETQYF. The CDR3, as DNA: TGTGCCAGCAGTTCCCCCGGGACAGTCGAAACCCAGTACTTC.

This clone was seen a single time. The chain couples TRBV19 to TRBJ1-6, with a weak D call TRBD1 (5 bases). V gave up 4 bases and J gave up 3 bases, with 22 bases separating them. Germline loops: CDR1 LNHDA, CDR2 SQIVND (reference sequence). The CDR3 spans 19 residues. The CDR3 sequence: CASSTGLGRGGHYNSPLHF. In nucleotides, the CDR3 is TGTGCCAGTAGTACCGGCCTTGGGCGGGGAGGACACTATAATTCACCCCTCCACTTT.

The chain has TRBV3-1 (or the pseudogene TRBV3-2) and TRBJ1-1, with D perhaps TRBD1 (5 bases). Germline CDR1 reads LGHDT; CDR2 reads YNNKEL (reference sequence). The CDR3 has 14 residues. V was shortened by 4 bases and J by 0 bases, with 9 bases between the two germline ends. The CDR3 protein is CASSRLGVNTEAFF. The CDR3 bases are TGTGCCAGCAGCCGTCTGGGGGTGAACACTGAAGCTTTCTTT.

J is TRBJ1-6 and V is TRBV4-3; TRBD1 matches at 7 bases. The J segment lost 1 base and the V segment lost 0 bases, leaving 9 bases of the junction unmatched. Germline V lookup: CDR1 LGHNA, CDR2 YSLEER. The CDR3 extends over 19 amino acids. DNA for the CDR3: TGCGCCAGCAGCCAAGAGCCAACAGGGGTTGGTTCCTATAATTCACCCCTCCACTTT. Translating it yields CASSQEPTGVGSYNSPLHF.